This is a list of T cell receptor beta chains from one sample in a study of blood T cell repertoires in COVID-19. TCRdb's copy holds only in-frame clones and misses some; the assay was immunoSEQ multiplex PCR. The sample has around 380,000 clones, approximately 77% seen once. The sample comprised peripheral blood. The receptor set was obtained from a human donor with acute or convalescent COVID-19. The donor label of this sample is uncertain. Both conserved end residues are part of each CDR3. The D gene is left open where the match is weak.

>TRBV20-1|.
CSASRREGTDTQYF
>TRBV6-2/TRBV6-3|TRBD1
CASSYPPDREKLFF
>TRBV10-1|.
CASIQGSYGYTF
>TRBV28|TRBD1
CASKTGHNSPLHF
>TRBV7-9|TRBD2
CASRTSGSRGEQFF
>TRBV30|.
CAWKGRQMNTEAFF
>TRBV18|.
CASSREVGNQETQYF
>TRBV5-1|.
CASSTDSTGELFF
>TRBV15|.
CATSRDHSTGYTEAFF
>TRBV4-1|TRBD1
CASSQVFLVGTGGAEAFF
>TRBV6-4|TRBD1
CASRELGQFNQPQHF
>TRBV9|TRBD1
CASSVHYPRDRGMKEAGNTIYF
>TRBV6-5|.
CASRSARTEQFF
>TRBV24-1|.
CATNRGTGELFF
>TRBV18|.
CASSDYVRGTDTQYF
>TRBV7-2|TRBD1
CASSQSRTGGGYTF